Listed below are T cell receptor beta chains from one sample, sequenced in a study of cytomegalovirus exposure and HLA in healthy donors. Assay: immunoSEQ multiplex PCR; the TCRdb copy retains only in-frame clones and omits some. The sample lists 100,000 to 150,000 clones, about 80% occurring once. The material sequenced was PBMCs. These receptors all stem from a woman aged 35 to 49 in good health and CMV-seronegative. The CDR3 runs from the conserved cysteine through the conserved F or W. D genes are given only for firm matches. Expanded clones are given a class, and other clones once, few, many or no size at all.

J: TRBJ2-1; size: -; D: -; V: TRBV6-5; length: 16; CDR3: CASSYSEGNIKNEQFF; DNA: TGTGCCAGCAGTTACTCGGAGGGTAATATTAAGAATGAGCAGTTCTTC
J: TRBJ2-2; size: few; D: -; V: TRBV9; length: 16; CDR3: CASSVAGQVKTGELFF; DNA: TGTGCCAGCAGCGTAGCTGGGCAGGTTAAGACCGGGGAGCTGTTTTTT
J: TRBJ1-4; size: -; D: TRBD1; V: TRBV5-6; length: 18; CDR3: CASSLPLRGQESHEKLFF; DNA: TGTGCCAGCAGCCTCCCCCTGCGGGGACAGGAGTCGCATGAAAAACTGTTTTTT
J: TRBJ2-3; size: -; D: -; V: TRBV7-9; length: 15; CDR3: CASRTPGPEASTQYF; DNA: TGTGCCAGCAGAACCCCGGGCCCGGAGGCGTCGACGCAGTATTTT
J: TRBJ2-7; size: -; D: -; V: TRBV6-1; length: 14; CDR3: CASSDRTETYEQYF; DNA: TGTGCCAGCAGTGACAGGACAGAAACCTACGAGCAGTACTTC
J: TRBJ2-7; size: -; D: -; V: TRBV7-8; length: 14; CDR3: CASSFSGETYEQYF; DNA: TGTGCCAGCAGCTTCTCGGGAGAAACCTACGAGCAGTACTTC
J: TRBJ1-5; size: -; D: TRBD1; V: TRBV12-5; length: 17; CDR3: CASGQGQGAGSNQPQHF; DNA: TGTGCTAGTGGCCAAGGACAGGGGGCGGGTAGCAATCAGCCCCAGCATTTT
J: TRBJ1-1; size: -; D: TRBD1; V: TRBV4-2; length: 20; CDR3: CASSPLGGTGGRKLNTEAFF; DNA: TGTGCCAGCAGCCCCCTAGGGGGGACAGGGGGAAGGAAATTGAACACTGAAGCTTTCTTT
J: TRBJ2-1; size: -; D: TRBD2; V: TRBV9; length: 14; CDR3: CASSSGLAGNEQFF; DNA: TGTGCCAGCAGCTCGGGACTAGCTGGGAATGAGCAGTTCTTC
J: TRBJ2-7; size: -; D: TRBD1; V: TRBV10-3; length: 16; CDR3: CAISESGGQGTTRQYF; DNA: TGTGCCATCAGTGAGTCGGGGGGACAGGGCACTACGAGGCAGTACTTC
J: TRBJ2-7; size: -; D: TRBD1; V: TRBV25-1; length: 14; CDR3: CASRGQGRSYEQYF; DNA: TGTGCCAGCAGAGGACAGGGAAGGTCCTACGAGCAGTACTTC
J: TRBJ1-2; size: -; D: TRBD1; V: TRBV25-1; length: 13; CDR3: CASSVPGQGPFTF; DNA: TGTGCCAGCAGTGTCCCGGGACAGGGGCCATTCACCTTC
J: TRBJ2-7; size: -; D: -; V: TRBV7-2; length: 15; CDR3: CASSLDPGHPYEQYF; DNA: TGTGCCAGCAGCTTAGATCCGGGACACCCCTACGAGCAGTACTTC
J: TRBJ1-1; size: -; D: -; V: TRBV7-9; length: 12; CDR3: CSSSDQRGRAFF; DNA: TGTTCCAGCAGCGACCAGCGAGGGAGAGCTTTCTTT
J: TRBJ2-7; size: -; D: -; V: TRBV28; length: 14; CDR3: CASCIKPDSYEQYF; DNA: TGTGCCAGCTGCATCAAGCCCGACTCCTACGAGCAGTACTTC
J: TRBJ1-1; size: -; D: -; V: TRBV12-2; length: 19; CDR3: CASRSHGGETGGQNTEAFF; DNA: TGTGCAAGTCGCTCGCATGGAGGGGAGACAGGGGGACAGAACACTGAAGCTTTCTTT
J: TRBJ1-1; size: -; D: -; V: TRBV4-2; length: 18; CDR3: CASSQALARADLNTEAFF; DNA: TGTGCCAGCAGCCAAGCTCTCGCCAGGGCGGATTTGAACACTGAAGCTTTCTTT
J: TRBJ1-2; size: once; D: TRBD1; V: TRBV20-1; length: 10; CDR3: CSARGQGETF; DNA: TGCAGTGCTAGGGGACAGGGCGAAACCTTC
J: TRBJ1-2; size: -; D: TRBD1; V: TRBV7-6; length: 14; CDR3: CASSPDRGNYGYTF; DNA: TGTGCCAGCAGCCCGGACAGGGGAAACTATGGCTACACCTTC
J: TRBJ2-3; size: -; D: TRBD2; V: TRBV7-6; length: 17; CDR3: CASSLESASGEIDTQYF; DNA: TGTGCCAGCAGCTTAGAATCGGCTAGCGGGGAGATAGATACGCAGTATTTT
J: TRBJ1-1; size: few; D: -; V: TRBV4-1; length: 15; CDR3: CASSLLGTLNTEAFF; DNA: TGCGCCAGCAGCCTGCTAGGGACATTAAACACTGAAGCTTTCTTT
J: TRBJ1-5; size: -; D: TRBD1; V: TRBV7-2; length: 17; CDR3: CASSLATGHLGNQPQHF; DNA: TGTGCCAGCAGCTTAGCGACAGGGCATCTTGGCAATCAGCCCCAGCATTTT
J: TRBJ2-3; size: -; D: TRBD1; V: TRBV28; length: 14; CDR3: CASSFVTGLDTQYF; DNA: TGTGCCAGCAGTTTCGTGACAGGGTTAGATACGCAGTATTTT
J: TRBJ1-4; size: -; D: TRBD1; V: TRBV28; length: 18; CDR3: CASSFRGTGRTFNEKLFF; DNA: TGTGCCAGCAGTTTCAGGGGGACAGGGCGAACGTTTAATGAAAAACTGTTTTTT
J: TRBJ1-1; size: -; D: TRBD1; V: TRBV18; length: 15; CDR3: CASSLGQGTDTEAFF; DNA: TGTGCCAGCTCACTCGGACAGGGAACTGACACTGAAGCTTTCTTT
J: TRBJ2-5; size: few; D: TRBD2; V: TRBV9; length: 17; CDR3: CASSVGTSGGNQETQYF; DNA: TGTGCCAGCAGCGTCGGGACTAGCGGGGGGAACCAAGAGACCCAGTACTTC
J: TRBJ1-1; size: -; D: -; V: TRBV13; length: 16; CDR3: CASSLASGALDTEAFF; DNA: TGTGCCAGCAGCTTAGCGTCAGGGGCCCTTGACACTGAAGCTTTCTTT
J: TRBJ1-4; size: -; D: TRBD1; V: TRBV5-4; length: 15; CDR3: CASSFRQGADEKLFF; DNA: TGTGCCAGCAGCTTCCGACAGGGGGCAGATGAAAAACTGTTTTTT
J: TRBJ2-2; size: -; D: -; V: TRBV10-3; length: 13; CDR3: CATQTVRTGELFF; DNA: TGTGCCACGCAGACAGTTAGGACCGGGGAGCTGTTTTTT
J: TRBJ1-2; size: -; D: -; V: TRBV5-6; length: 14; CDR3: CASSSLDSNYGYTF; DNA: TGTGCCAGCAGCTCACTGGACAGTAACTATGGCTACACCTTC
J: TRBJ1-2; size: -; D: -; V: TRBV20-1; length: 11; CDR3: CSARSGYGYTF; DNA: TGCAGTGCCAGGAGCGGCTATGGCTACACCTTC
J: TRBJ1-5; size: -; D: TRBD1; V: TRBV19; length: 13; CDR3: CASRKQGNQPQHF; DNA: TGTGCCAGTAGAAAACAGGGGAATCAGCCCCAGCATTTT
J: TRBJ1-1; size: -; D: -; V: TRBV28; length: 14; CDR3: CASSLTYRAAEAFF; DNA: TGTGCCAGCAGTTTAACATACAGGGCAGCTGAAGCTTTCTTT
J: TRBJ2-7; size: once; D: TRBD2; V: TRBV6-6; length: 15; CDR3: CASRPGLAGQYEQYF; DNA: TGTGCCAGCAGGCCGGGACTAGCGGGGCAGTACGAGCAGTACTTC
J: TRBJ2-3; size: once; D: TRBD2; V: TRBV29-1; length: 16; CDR3: CSVNLGLAGGPDTQYF; DNA: TGCAGCGTTAATCTGGGACTAGCGGGAGGGCCCGATACGCAGTATTTT
J: TRBJ1-5; size: -; D: -; V: TRBV6-6; length: 15; CDR3: CASSSSRAGNQPQHF; DNA: TGTGCCAGCAGTTCTTCCAGGGCCGGGAATCAGCCCCAGCATTTT
J: TRBJ1-2; size: -; D: -; V: TRBV7-2; length: 13; CDR3: CASSLGGIYGYTF; DNA: TGTGCCAGCAGCTTAGGCGGTATCTATGGCTACACCTTC
J: TRBJ1-1; size: -; D: -; V: TRBV27; length: 14; CDR3: CASLGGLMNTEAFF; DNA: TGTGCCAGCCTGGGGGGACTGATGAACACTGAAGCTTTCTTT
J: TRBJ2-7; size: -; D: TRBD1; V: TRBV9; length: 15; CDR3: CASSVAPGQGAEQYF; DNA: TGTGCCAGCAGCGTAGCCCCGGGACAGGGGGCGGAGCAGTACTTC
J: TRBJ1-5; size: -; D: -; V: TRBV5-1; length: 14; CDR3: CASSPGSENQPQHF; DNA: TGCGCCAGCAGCCCCGGCAGCGAAAATCAGCCCCAGCATTTT
J: TRBJ1-1; size: -; D: TRBD1; V: TRBV7-3; length: 13; CDR3: CASSLTRTGPLVF; DNA: TGTGCCAGCAGCCTGACAAGGACAGGCCCTTTAGTATTT
J: TRBJ1-4; size: few; D: -; V: TRBV4-1; length: 14; CDR3: CASSQESRVEKLFF; DNA: TGCGCCAGCAGCCAAGAGTCCAGGGTGGAAAAACTGTTTTTT
J: TRBJ1-2; size: -; D: TRBD1; V: TRBV2; length: 13; CDR3: CASMPGGWDGYPF; DNA: TGTGCCAGCATGCCAGGGGGCTGGGATGGCTACCCCTTC
J: TRBJ1-5; size: -; D: TRBD1; V: TRBV7-9; length: 19; CDR3: CASPQPIGRGLECNQPQHF; DNA: TGTGCCAGCCCTCAGCCCATCGGCAGGGGGCTGGAATGCAATCAGCCCCAGCATTTT
J: TRBJ2-7; size: -; D: TRBD2; V: TRBV4-2; length: 16; CDR3: CASSQDETSGRYEQYF; DNA: TGTGCCAGCAGCCAAGACGAGACTAGCGGGAGATACGAGCAGTACTTC
J: TRBJ2-1; size: -; D: TRBD2; V: TRBV5-4; length: 16; CDR3: CASSLFGRERGAMWVF; DNA: TGTGCCAGCAGCTTGTTCGGGCGAGAGCGGGGGGCCATGTGGGTCTTC
J: TRBJ1-1; size: -; D: -; V: TRBV18; length: 11; CDR3: CASSPDIGAFF; DNA: TGTGCCAGCTCACCGGACATAGGCGCTTTCTTT
J: TRBJ1-5; size: -; D: TRBD1; V: TRBV5-6; length: 15; CDR3: CSSSHWTGRNQPQHF; DNA: TGTTCCAGCAGCCACTGGACAGGGCGAAATCAGCCCCAGCATTTT
J: TRBJ2-1; size: -; D: TRBD2; V: TRBV19; length: 15; CDR3: CASSRLAGGYNEQFF; DNA: TGTGCCAGTAGCCGACTAGCGGGAGGGTACAATGAGCAGTTCTTC
J: TRBJ1-6; size: -; D: -; V: TRBV5-1; length: 15; CDR3: CASASVGDGNSPLHF; DNA: TGCGCCAGCGCCTCCGTGGGAGACGGGAATTCACCCCTCCACTTT
J: TRBJ2-5; size: -; D: TRBD2; V: TRBV5-1; length: 15; CDR3: CASRAGPAGVETQYF; DNA: TGCGCCAGCAGGGCGGGGCCAGCGGGAGTAGAGACCCAGTACTTC